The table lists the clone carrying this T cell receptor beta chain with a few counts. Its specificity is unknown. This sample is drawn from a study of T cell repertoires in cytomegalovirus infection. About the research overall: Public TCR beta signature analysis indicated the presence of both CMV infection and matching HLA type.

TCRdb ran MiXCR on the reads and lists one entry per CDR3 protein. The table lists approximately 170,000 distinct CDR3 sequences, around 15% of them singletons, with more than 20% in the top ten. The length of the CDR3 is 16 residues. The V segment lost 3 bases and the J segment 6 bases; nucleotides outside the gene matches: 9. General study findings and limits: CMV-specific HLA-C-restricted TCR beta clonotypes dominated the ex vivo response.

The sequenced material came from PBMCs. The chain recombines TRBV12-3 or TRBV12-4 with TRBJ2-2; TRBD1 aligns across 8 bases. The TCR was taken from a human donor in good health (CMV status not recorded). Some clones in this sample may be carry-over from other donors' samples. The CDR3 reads CASSFMPGGVSGELFF. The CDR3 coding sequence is TGTGCCAGCAGTTTCATGCCAGGGGGCGTGTCCGGGGAGCTGTTTTTT.